This TCR beta chain was observed in a study of identical twins (dated by TCRdb to between 2015 and 2016). For the wider study: To test whether fetal clonotypes persist, this study deep-sequenced TCR alpha and beta repertoires from monozygotic twins, from unrelated adults of various ages, and from cord blood. Replicate twin experiments were performed at different times using different library preparation protocols to rule out contamination.

Every donor in the study was a healthy Caucasian. Miltenyi CD45RO+ enrichment and human naive T-cell isolation kits were used to isolate memory (CD45RO+) and naive T cells from PBMC. Broad study findings and their caveats: Invariant T cells such as MAIT and iNKT could partly confound zero-insertion analyses, although diverse VJ usage argued against such confounding for most clonotypes. A weaker excess of twin sharing was found in beta out-of-frame sequences because the signal-to-noise ratio was lowered by fewer shared sequences. Recombination models systematically underestimated out-of-frame TCR alpha sharing in monozygotic twins but agreed with sharing between unrelated individuals. Because the same donors could not be followed over many years, the conclusions relied on cross-sectional statistical analysis. Out-of-frame TCR alpha sequences shared between twins showed an excess of low generation-probability sequences compared with coincidental sharing between unrelated individuals. Fewer insertions were carried by abundant cord blood beta clonotypes, a similar but weaker trend appeared in young adult naive repertoires, and no such trend appeared in memory repertoires.

Library prep was done by 5' RACE. Instrument on record: Illumina HiSeq 2000. Template switching introduced a universal primer binding site; the final cDNA contained a unique molecular identifier, enabling accurate counting of TCR cDNA molecules. Specific primers in the conserved constant-segment region were used to synthesize first-strand cDNA for TCR alpha and beta chains. To control for contamination, every cDNA library carried two barcodes: a SMART-Mk sample barcode plus Illumina barcodes. Two successive PCR steps introduced TruSeq adapter sequences along with Illumina sample barcodes. TCR alpha and beta cDNA libraries were sequenced on the Illumina HiSeq platform with custom primers. Turning to the authors' computational methods: Unique molecular identifiers were extracted from raw reads with MiGEC, and CDR3 positions were determined with MiXCR. For each individual, recombination models were inferred using an EM algorithm with the repgenHMM and IGoR tools. The tcR package in R was used for shared clonotype analysis, with sharing normalized by the product of cloneset sizes. To study raw recombination free of thymic and clonal selection effects, out-of-frame nonproductive sequences were analyzed. TCRdb reworked the public reads: Q25 trimming with fastp, MiXCR clone assembly, productive beta chains retained. Records with the same CDR3 protein are collapsed into one entry carrying the most frequent genes and DNA. None of the V and J calls come from the authors' own analysis; TCRdb made them. This sample has about 100,000 distinct CDR3 sequences in its table, and 5.9% of those were observed once. About an eighth of the sample goes to the ten largest clones.

This clonotype has only a few counts. There is no known antigen for this receptor. The input lacks base qualities; no much larger clone sits a single base away. The junction shows trimming of 4 bases on V and 14 bases on J, plus 15 bases between the germline ends. According to the germline V gene, CDR1 reads MNHEY and CDR2 reads SVGAGI. Including cysteine and phenylalanine, the CDR3 has 12 amino acids. The entry retains the CDR3 DNA only, 36 bases that are in frame from base 1. This TCR was sampled from a woman in her 50s in good health. Sequencing was carried out using memory T cells sorted from blood. The cell subset or site label corresponds to: CD45RO+ enriched T cells. The chain links TRBV6-5 with TRBJ1-3; there is no confident call for the D gene. The DNA is TGTGCCAGCAGTTTACGGGGAGTAAGGCTATATTTT. Translated, this gives CASSLRGVRLYF.